These 28 T cell receptor beta chains originate from one sample sequenced in a study of blood T cell repertoires in COVID-19. Method: immunoSEQ multiplex PCR; TCRdb's copy keeps in-frame clones and lacks some. Among under 200,000 clones, roughly 85% were seen once, and the ten largest hold almost 5%. Sequenced sample: peripheral blood. Source of these receptors: a woman aged 80 or older with acute or convalescent COVID-19.

The chain couples TRBV15 to TRBJ2-3, with 7 bases identical to TRBD2. The J segment lost 0 bases and the V segment lost 5 bases, leaving 11 bases of the junction unmatched. The germline CDR1 and CDR2 sequences are LNHNV and YYDKDF (reference sequence). The CDR3 length is 17 residues. The CDR3 reads CATSPPPASGSTDTQYF. CDR3 DNA sequence: TGTGCCACCAGCCCGCCTCCGGCTAGCGGAAGCACAGATACGCAGTATTTT.

The gene calls are TRBV5-1 and TRBJ2-1; TRBD2 might be the D (6 bases). The length of the CDR3 is 17 residues. In germline, CDR1 is SGHRS, CDR2 YFSETQ. The V and J ends lost 0 bases and 0 bases respectively, with 13 bases between them. CDR3 sequence (DNA): TGCGCCAGCAGCTTGGTTGCTAGCGCTAGCTCCTACAATGAGCAGTTCTTC. It yields the protein CASSLVASASSYNEQFF.

This clone was counted once. V gene TRBV28 combines with J gene TRBJ2-3; D may be TRBD1 (5 bases). The V gene lost 8 bases and the J gene lost 6 bases, with 18 bases spanning the gap. Germline V CDR1 and CDR2: MDHEN, SYDVKM. There are 14 residues in the CDR3. Written as DNA, the CDR3 is TGTGCCAGCTTATCTATCCAGGGTGTGGATACGCAGTATTTT. Protein sequence: CASLSIQGVDTQYF.

The chain couples TRBV19 to TRBJ1-2; D might be TRBD1 (5 bases). V was cut by 6 bases and J by 7 bases, with 12 bases left in between. The germline CDR1 and CDR2 sequences are LNHDA and SQIVND (reference sequence). The CDR3 totals 12 residues. The CDR3 coding sequence is TGTGCCAGTAGCCTCACAGGTGGTGGCTACACCTTC. Its protein is CASSLTGGGYTF.

CDR3 loop: CASSIFATGVIEQYF. The DNA of the CDR3 is TGTGCCAGTAGTATTTTCGCTACGGGGGTCATCGAGCAGTACTTC. The rearrangement joins TRBV19 to TRBJ2-7; possible D gene TRBD2, 6 bases. Trimming left V 3 bases short and J 6 bases short, with 18 bases between. This CDR3 has 15 residues. CDR1 and CDR2 (germline): LNHDA, SQIVND (reference sequence).

The CDR3 protein is CATSDPGTGHTF. The CDR3, as DNA: TGTGCCACCAGTGATCCTGGGACAGGTCACACCTTC. This chain joins TRBV24-1 and TRBJ1-2; 8 nucleotides align to TRBD1. V trimming: 3 bases; J trimming: 12 bases; junction bases outside the gene matches: 5. The CDR3 has 12 amino acids. Germline assignment: CDR1 KGHDR and CDR2 SFDVKD.

The V call is TRBV11-3, the J call TRBJ2-5; TRBD1 matches at 9 bases. Per germline, CDR1 SGHNT and CDR2 YENEEA. V trimming: 8 bases; J trimming: 4 bases; junction bases outside the gene matches: 5. CDR3 length equals 13 residues. The CDR3 loop is CASARDRAETQYF. In DNA form, the CDR3 reads TGTGCCAGCGCTCGGGACAGGGCAGAGACCCAGTACTTC.

This clone has just a few counts. The V call is TRBV7-2, the J call TRBJ2-2; D remains ambiguous. Germline loops: CDR1 SGHTA, CDR2 FQGNSA. V dropped 2 bases and J dropped 1 base, with 5 bases sitting between them. The CDR3 length is 14 residues. Written as DNA, the CDR3 is TGTGCCAGCAGCTTATACAGGAACACCGGGGAGCTGTTTTTT. Translated, it gives CASSLYRNTGELFF.

The rearrangement joins TRBV10-3 to TRBJ1-3; no clear D gene. The V end was cut by 6 bases, the J end by 0 bases, with 9 bases between. Germline lookup yields CDR1 ENHRY and CDR2 SYGVKD. This CDR3 has 14 amino acids. This CDR3 is CAIRAAGSGNTIYF. The CDR3 DNA follows: TGTGCCATCAGGGCAGCGGGCTCTGGAAACACCATATATTTT.

This clone has just one count. V and J are TRBV21-1 and TRBJ1-6. TRBV21-1 is a listed pseudogene. CDR3 length: 8 residues. For the CDR3, the DNA is TGTGCCAGCAGCCCTATCCACTTT. This sequence encodes CASSPIHF.

The chain couples TRBV7-3 to TRBJ2-7; D ambiguous. Trimming took off 2 bases at V and 2 bases at J, with 10 bases between the two ends. Germline CDR1 SGHTA, CDR2 FQGTGA. The length of the CDR3 is 14 residues. CDR3 sequence: CASSLGDWTYEQYF. CDR3 sequence (DNA): TGTGCCAGCAGCTTAGGAGACTGGACCTACGAGCAGTACTTC.

The CDR3 spells CASSSGQVLNQPQHF. DNA of the CDR3: TGTGCCAGCAGCTCTGGACAGGTCCTCAATCAGCCCCAGCATTTT. The chain combines TRBV5-6 with TRBJ1-5; 7 nucleotides match TRBD1. The CDR3 runs 15 residues. V was pared by 3 bases and J by 3 bases, with 6 bases of the junction left unmatched. Germline V gene data show CDR1 as SGHDT and CDR2 as YYEEEE.

The chain links TRBV6-5 to TRBJ2-1; perhaps TRBD1 as D (5 bases). The CDR3 is made up of 12 amino acids. V dropped 0 bases and J dropped 11 bases, with 8 bases sitting between them. The germline V gene has CDR1 MNHEY and CDR2 SVGAGI. The CDR3 DNA reads as TGTGCCAGCAGTTACTCAGGGGAACAGCAGTTCTTC. This encodes CASSYSGEQQFF.

The J gene is TRBJ1-6, the V gene TRBV6-5; 7 nucleotides match TRBD1. Losses at the gene ends were 6 bases for V and 10 bases for J; bases not matched to a gene: 9. The germline V gene encodes CDR1 MNHEY and CDR2 SVGAGI. This CDR3 region has 14 residues. The CDR3 loop is CASRVTGQNSPLHF. CDR3 nucleotides: TGTGCCAGCAGGGTGACAGGGCAGAACTCACCCCTCCACTTT.

This chain connects TRBV5-1 to TRBJ2-1, with 10 bases lining up with TRBD2. CDR1 and CDR2 (germline): SGHRS, YFSETQ. Trimming at V came to 0 bases and at J to 10 bases, leaving 10 bases not matched to a gene. CDR3 length: 16 amino acids. CDR3 nucleotides: TGCGCCAGCAGCTTGGCCGGGAGCGGGAGGGCCCGGGAGCAGTTCTTC. It codes for CASSLAGSGRAREQFF.

The chain joins TRBV5-1 to TRBJ1-1, with D maybe TRBD1 (6 bases). With 3 bases removed from V and 2 bases from J, the gap between germline ends came to 11 bases. Looked up from germline, CDR1 is SGHRS and CDR2 is YFSETQ. The CDR3 sequence is 14 residues long. CDR3 nucleotide sequence: TGCGCCAGCAGCTCGGACAGCCTAAACACTGAAGCTTTCTTT. It codes for CASSSDSLNTEAFF.

This clone was found once. The chain couples TRBV6-5 to TRBJ2-6, with D possibly being TRBD1 (6 bases). The germline V and J ends were trimmed by 11 bases and 2 bases, with 16 bases remaining between them. This CDR3 contains 15 residues. The germline gives CDR1 MNHEY, CDR2 SVGAGI. The CDR3 DNA sequence: TGTGCCGGAGCAGGGGCGCGAGCTGGGGCCAACGTCCTGACTTTC. It translates to CAGAGARAGANVLTF.

The V call is TRBV28, the J call TRBJ2-7; 12 bases match TRBD2. Per the germline V gene, CDR1 is MDHEN and CDR2 is SYDVKM. The V segment lost 5 bases and the J segment 12 bases; nucleotides outside the gene matches: 11. The CDR3 totals 14 residues. The CDR3 loop is CASSLAGGRYGGYF. CDR3 coding DNA: TGTGCCAGCAGTCTAGCGGGAGGGCGCTACGGTGGGTACTTC.

V usage is TRBV19 and J usage is TRBJ2-5, with 7 positions matching TRBD1. Trimming removed 5 bases from V and 7 bases from J; junction bases left unmatched: 10. The CDR3 sequence is 14 residues long. CDR1 LNHDA and CDR2 SQIVND come from the germline V gene (reference sequence). The CDR3 DNA is TGTGCCAGTAGTTCCCGGACAGGCGAATGGACCCAGTACTTC. This sequence encodes CASSSRTGEWTQYF.

V gene TRBV5-1 combines with J gene TRBJ1-3, with a possible D match to TRBD1 (5 bases). With 0 bases removed from V and 2 bases from J, the gap between germline ends came to 9 bases. The CDR3 is 15 residues long. The V gene's germline CDR1 is SGHRS and CDR2 YFSETQ. This chain's CDR3 is CASSLEGATGNTIYF. CDR3 coding DNA: TGCGCCAGCAGCTTGGAAGGGGCTACTGGAAACACCATATATTTT.

This chain joins TRBV18 and TRBJ1-1; D not resolved. The CDR3 has 13 residues. Germline lookup yields CDR1 KGHSH and CDR2 LQKENI. V lost 3 bases and J 5 bases, leaving 10 bases between the germline ends. The CDR3 reads CASSPEGWTEAFF. The DNA of the CDR3 is TGTGCCAGCTCACCGGAGGGTTGGACTGAAGCTTTCTTT.

The CDR3 sequence: CASSGSGGEQYF. The CDR3 DNA reads as TGTGCTTCAAGCGGTTCGGGGGGCGAGCAGTACTTC. The chain combines TRBV19 with TRBJ2-7; 7 nucleotides line up with TRBD2. Germline loops: CDR1 LNHDA, CDR2 SQIVND (reference sequence). CDR3 length: 12 amino acids. The variable domain in full, with the rest retrieved from reference TRBV19 and TRBJ2-7, is DGGITQSPKYLFRKEGQNVTLSCEQNLNHDAMYWYRQDPGQGLRLIYYSQIVNDFQKGDIAEGYSVSREKKESFPLTVTSAQKNPTAFYLCASSGSGGEQYFGPGTRLTVT.

The chain joins TRBV6-2 or TRBV6-3 to TRBJ2-1; TRBD2 matches at 13 bases. The CDR3 sequence is 17 residues long. The J segment lost 8 bases and the V segment lost 0 bases, leaving 7 bases of the junction unmatched. Germline CDR1 and CDR2: MNHEY and SVGEGT. The CDR3 loop is CASSYSSGTSGIYEQFF. The CDR3, as DNA: TGTGCCAGCAGTTACTCTTCCGGGACTAGCGGGATATATGAGCAGTTCTTC.

The chain employs TRBV7-2 and TRBJ2-4; TRBD1 agrees at 7 bases. J was trimmed by 6 bases and V by 1 base; bases with no gene match: 0. This CDR3 is built from 13 residues. Germline lookup yields CDR1 SGHTA and CDR2 FQGNSA. For the CDR3, the DNA is TGTGCCAGCAGCTTAGGACAGGGAAACATTCAGTACTTC. Amino acid sequence: CASSLGQGNIQYF.

This chain links TRBV2 with TRBJ2-3, with D possibly matching TRBD2 (6 bases). The CDR3 is 16 amino acids. Trimming pared 5 bases from V and 0 bases from J, leaving 15 bases between. CDR1 and CDR2 (germline): SNHLY, FYNNEI. In DNA form, the CDR3 reads TGTGCCAGCAGTCAAAGACAGCGGGCCAGCACAGATACGCAGTATTTT. It translates to CASSQRQRASTDTQYF.

The chain links TRBV19 to TRBJ2-3; TRBD2 aligns across 8 bases. Germline V gives CDR1 LNHDA, CDR2 SQIVND (reference sequence). J was trimmed by 4 bases and V by 5 bases; bases with no gene match: 2. CDR3 length: 13 amino acids. CDR3 sequence (DNA): TGTGCCAGTAGTCGCGGGGGGCCAGATACGCAGTATTTT. This encodes CASSRGGPDTQYF.

CDR3 nucleotides: TGTGCCTCCAGTAGGGGGGGCGGTGAAAAACTGTTTTTT. Its protein is CASSRGGGEKLFF. This chain joins TRBV19 and TRBJ1-4, with TRBD1 as a possible D gene (6 bases). The CDR3 is 13 amino acids. The germline CDR1 and CDR2 sequences are LNHDA and SQIVND (reference sequence). Trimming took 11 bases from V and 7 from J, leaving 17 bases between them.

This clone came up once. The genes are TRBV7-9 and TRBJ1-3, with TRBD1 as a possible D gene (6 bases). V lost 3 bases to trimming and J lost 0 bases, with 9 bases between them. The CDR3 length is 15 residues. Germline V gives CDR1 SEHNR, CDR2 FQNEAQ (reference sequence). In nucleotides, the CDR3 is TGTGCCAGCAGCTTCTCGACAGGCTCTGGAAACACCATATATTTT. This gives the protein CASSFSTGSGNTIYF.